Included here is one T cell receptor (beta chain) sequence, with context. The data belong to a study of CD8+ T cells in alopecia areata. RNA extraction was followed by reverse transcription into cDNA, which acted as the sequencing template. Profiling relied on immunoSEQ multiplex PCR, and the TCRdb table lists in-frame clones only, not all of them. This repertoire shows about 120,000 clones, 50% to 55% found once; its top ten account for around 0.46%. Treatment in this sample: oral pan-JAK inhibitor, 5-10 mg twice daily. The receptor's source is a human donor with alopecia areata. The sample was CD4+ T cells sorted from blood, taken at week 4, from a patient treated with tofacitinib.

CDR3 protein: CSAQTSGPYEQYF. The CDR3 DNA reads TGCAGCGCCCAGACTAGCGGGCCGTACGAGCAGTACTTC. J is TRBJ2-7 and V is TRBV29-1, with 10 bases matching TRBD2. V lost 7 bases to trimming and J lost 4 bases; unmatched junction nucleotides: 7. The germline gives CDR1 SQVTM, CDR2 ANQGSEA. This CDR3 is 13 amino acids long.